The 7 T cell receptor beta chains reported below all come from one sample, sequenced in a study of human thymus T cells. Method: immunoSEQ multiplex PCR; TCRdb's copy keeps in-frame clones and lacks some. The sample has about 46,000 clones, approximately 95% seen once. Sequencing input: blood. All receptors come from a girl in the first two years of life with a congenital heart defect but otherwise immunologically healthy.

This chain uses TRBV5-4 with TRBJ1-3, with D perhaps matching TRBD1 (5 bases). The CDR3 has 15 residues. Per germline, CDR1 SGHNT and CDR2 YYREEE (reference sequence). The V end was cut by 4 bases, the J end by 1 base, with 12 bases between. CDR3 residues: CASSQGGWSGNTIYF. CDR3 bases: TGTGCCAGCAGCCAGGGTGGTTGGTCTGGAAACACCATATATTTT.

The chain recombines TRBV5-4 with TRBJ2-7, with a possible D match to TRBD2 (6 bases). The CDR3 has 16 amino acids. With 1 base removed from V and 0 bases from J, the gap between germline ends came to 14 bases. Germline CDR1 SGHNT, CDR2 YYREEE (reference sequence). The CDR3 loop is CASSLSGGVSSYEQYF. CDR3 sequence (DNA): TGTGCCAGCAGCTTGAGCGGCGGGGTAAGCTCCTACGAGCAGTACTTC.

The V gene is TRBV5-8, the J gene TRBJ1-2; D call uncertain. The CDR3 sequence is 12 residues long. Between the trimmed V and J ends, which lost 1 base and 4 bases, there was a span of 5 bases. The germline gives CDR1 SGHTS, CDR2 YDEGEE. Written as DNA, the CDR3 is TGTGCCAGCAGCTTGAACGGCTATGGCTACACCTTC. It is translated as CASSLNGYGYTF.

Turning to this clone: At one boundary the junction diverges from the germline segment, which might be a read error. J is TRBJ2-4 and V is TRBV29-1; D not resolved. Germline loops: CDR1 SQVTM, CDR2 ANQGSEA. This CDR3 comprises 10 residues. CDR3 coding DNA: TGCAGCGTTGAAGACCCAGTCCCACACTTC. Translation: CSVEDPVPHF.

The V and J genes are TRBV6-5 and TRBJ1-2; TRBD1 matches 7 bases. Germline CDR1 reads MNHEY; CDR2 reads SVGAGI. The CDR3 consists of 14 residues. V was pared by 5 bases and J by 5 bases, with 8 bases of the junction left unmatched. The CDR3 sequence is CASSAWTGHYGYTF. In DNA form, the CDR3 reads TGTGCCAGCAGTGCATGGACAGGACATTATGGCTACACCTTC.

This chain joins TRBV7-9 and TRBJ1-1; TRBD1 might be the D (5 bases). V gave up 4 bases and J gave up 5 bases, with 26 bases separating them. The CDR3 extends over 18 amino acids. Germline assignment: CDR1 SEHNR and CDR2 FQNEAQ (reference sequence). The CDR3 region has the DNA TGTGCCAGCAGCTACAATTTCGCGGGACCCCCGGGCCATACTGAAGCTTTCTTT. Protein: CASSYNFAGPPGHTEAFF. Full variable domain (missing parts from reference TRBV7-9 and TRBJ1-1): DTGVSQNPRHKITKRGQNVTFRCDPISEHNRLYWYRQTLGQGPEFLTYFQNEAQLEKSRLLSDRFSAERPKGSFSTLEIQRTEQGDSAMYLCASSYNFAGPPGHTEAFFGQGTRLTVV.

The chain carries TRBV19 and TRBJ2-7, with TRBD1 matching 10 bases. Germline V CDR1 and CDR2: LNHDA, SQIVND (reference sequence). The V and J ends lost 5 bases and 7 bases, in that order; junction bases with no gene match: 11. This CDR3 spans 15 amino acids. The CDR3 nucleotides read TGTGCCAGTAGTGTCAAACGACAGGGGGCGAGGGAGCAGTACTTC. Its translation is CASSVKRQGAREQYF.